Below, 31 T cell receptor beta chains from the same sample are listed, as sequenced in a study of cytomegalovirus exposure and HLA in healthy donors. Method: immunoSEQ multiplex PCR; TCRdb's copy keeps in-frame clones and lacks some. The table includes about 110,000 clones, approximately 85% detected once. Sequenced material: PBMCs. All receptors come from a woman aged 18-29 years in good health and CMV-seronegative.

The genes are TRBV6-1 and TRBJ1-2, with 7 bases fitting TRBD1. J lost 1 base, V lost 8 bases, and 4 bases had no gene match. In germline, CDR1 is MNHNS, CDR2 SASEGT. CDR3 length: 13 amino acids. CDR3 bases: TGTGCCAGCCTACAGGGGAATAACTATGGCTACACCTTC. The encoded protein is CASLQGNNYGYTF.

The rearrangement links TRBV5-6 to TRBJ1-5; 9 bases are a match to TRBD1. The CDR3 spans 15 residues. The junction had 7 bases not matched to a gene; V was cut back by 3 bases and J by 6 bases. Germline values: CDR1 SGHDT, CDR2 YYEEEE. As DNA, the CDR3 is TGTGCCAGCAGCTACCGGGACAGGGAGATTCAGCCCCAGCATTTT. Its translation: CASSYRDREIQPQHF.

The J gene is TRBJ1-5, the V gene TRBV2; D is undetermined. V lost 7 bases to trimming and J lost 0 bases, with 13 bases between them. Germline V gives CDR1 SNHLY, CDR2 FYNNEI. The CDR3 is made up of 15 amino acids. This chain's CDR3 is CASTDGVSSNQPQHF. The CDR3 DNA follows: TGTGCCAGCACTGACGGAGTCTCTAGCAATCAGCCCCAGCATTTT.

The chain employs TRBV5-1 and TRBJ2-7, with D tentatively TRBD1 (6 bases). V was cut by 0 bases and J by 4 bases, with 11 bases left in between. From germline, CDR1 is SGHRS and CDR2 YFSETQ. This CDR3 region has 14 residues. The CDR3 DNA sequence: TGCGCCAGCAGCTTGGCACAGGGAGTATACGAGCAGTACTTC. It specifies CASSLAQGVYEQYF.

This chain links TRBV12-5 with TRBJ2-5; 11 bases are shared with TRBD1. Germline lookup yields CDR1 LGHNT and CDR2 FRNRAP. This CDR3 is built from 15 residues. V lost 6 bases to trimming and J lost 3 bases; unmatched junction nucleotides: 6. The chain's CDR3 is CASGPGTGGEETQYF. The CDR3 DNA reads as TGTGCTAGTGGGCCTGGGACAGGGGGGGAAGAGACCCAGTACTTC. The variable domain in full, with the rest retrieved from reference TRBV12-5 and TRBJ2-5, is DARVTQTPRHKVTEMGQEVTMRCQPILGHNTVFWYRQTMMQGLELLAYFRNRAPLDDSGMPKDRFSAEMPDATLATLKIQPSEPRDSAVYFCASGPGTGGEETQYFGPGTRLLVL.

The count of this clone is one. This sequence joins TRBV19 and TRBJ2-1, with 12 bases identical to TRBD2. The CDR3 is made up of 18 amino acids. Germline CDR1 reads LNHDA; CDR2 reads SQIVND (reference sequence). After removal of 5 bases from V and 0 bases from J, the junction contained 8 bases not matched to a gene. CDR3 amino acids: CASSLLAGGQSSYNEQFF. For the CDR3, the DNA is TGTGCCAGTAGTTTACTAGCGGGGGGCCAGAGCTCCTACAATGAGCAGTTCTTC.

The chain couples TRBV19 to TRBJ2-2; TRBD1 matches 9 bases. Germline assignment: CDR1 LNHDA and CDR2 SQIVND (reference sequence). This CDR3 is built from 15 residues. After removal of 3 bases from V and 6 bases from J, the junction contained 5 bases not matched to a gene. CDR3 sequence reads: CASSIGQGSAGELFF. The CDR3, as DNA: TGTGCCAGTAGTATCGGACAGGGGTCAGCCGGGGAGCTGTTTTTT.

The rearrangement joins TRBV6-1 to TRBJ1-1; 9 bases align to TRBD1. Germline CDR1 and CDR2: MNHNS and SASEGT. The CDR3 extends over 13 amino acids. V shed 8 bases, J shed 7 bases, and the junction held 8 bases outside the gene matches. In DNA form, the CDR3 reads TGTGCCAGCGAACAGGGGGCTGAGATTGAAGCTTTCTTT. This translates into CASEQGAEIEAFF.

V gene TRBV10-3 combines with J gene TRBJ1-1; D gene uncertain. CDR3 size: 12 residues. Looked up from germline, CDR1 is ENHRY and CDR2 is SYGVKD. V gave up 8 bases and J gave up 1 base, with 8 bases separating them. The CDR3 DNA is TGTGCCATCGCGAAATCGAACACTGAAGCTTTCTTT. It specifies CAIAKSNTEAFF.

This chain joins TRBV30 and TRBJ1-4, with D possibly TRBD1 on 5 matching bases. V lost 4 bases, J lost 1 base, and 7 bases lay in between. This CDR3 is 13 amino acids long. Germline loops: CDR1 GTSNPN, CDR2 SVGIG (reference sequence). The CDR3 sequence: CAWNGGTNEKLFF. The CDR3 DNA reads as TGTGCCTGGAACGGGGGAACTAATGAAAAACTGTTTTTT. The whole variable domain, remainder taken from reference TRBV30 and TRBJ1-4, is SQTIHQWPATLVQPVGSPLSLECTVEGTSNPNLYWYRQAAGRGLQLLFYSVGIGQISSEVPQNLSASRPQDRQFILSSKKLLLSDSGFYLCAWNGGTNEKLFFGSGTQLSVL.

The V call is TRBV4-2, the J call TRBJ1-6; weak D call: TRBD1 (6 bases). In germline, CDR1 is LGHNA, CDR2 YNFKEQ. The CDR3 is made up of 19 amino acids. Trimming shortened V by 0 bases and J by 0 bases, and 15 bases separated the two germline ends. In DNA, the CDR3 is TGTGCCAGCAGCCAAGAGAGCCCGGGCAGGGGCTCCTATAATTCACCCCTCCACTTT. Protein sequence: CASSQESPGRGSYNSPLHF.

This chain links TRBV30 with TRBJ2-7; maybe TRBD1 (6 bases). Germline CDR1 and CDR2: GTSNPN and SVGIG (reference sequence). V was trimmed by 2 bases and J by 4 bases, leaving 15 bases between them. The length of the CDR3 is 14 residues. The CDR3: CAWSWGLGGYEQYF. The CDR3 DNA reads TGTGCCTGGAGTTGGGGCTTAGGGGGTTACGAGCAGTACTTC. The whole variable domain, remainder taken from reference TRBV30 and TRBJ2-7, is SQTIHQWPATLVQPVGSPLSLECTVEGTSNPNLYWYRQAAGRGLQLLFYSVGIGQISSEVPQNLSASRPQDRQFILSSKKLLLSDSGFYLCAWSWGLGGYEQYFGPGTRLTVT.

This sequence joins TRBV10-3 and TRBJ2-6, with D perhaps matching TRBD1 (6 bases). The CDR3 is 18 residues long. Germline loops: CDR1 ENHRY, CDR2 SYGVKD. V lost 6 bases to trimming and J lost 0 bases, with 18 bases between them. CDR3 nucleotide sequence: TGTGCCATCAGCAAAAACAGGGTAGGGGACTCTGGGGCCAACGTCCTGACTTTC. As protein: CAISKNRVGDSGANVLTF.

The gene calls are TRBV5-5 and TRBJ2-1; possible D gene TRBD2, 6 bases. Germline V lookup: CDR1 SGHKS, CDR2 YYEKEE (reference sequence). The CDR3 is 14 residues long. V shed 4 bases and J shed 7 bases, with 15 bases lying between them. The CDR3 here is CASSHGTGGNEQFF. The CDR3 bases are TGTGCCAGCAGCCACGGGACTGGGGGGAATGAGCAGTTCTTC.

The chain joins TRBV11-3 to TRBJ2-2, with 8 bases fitting TRBD1. Germline V gene lookup returns CDR1 SGHNT and CDR2 YENEEA. V trimming: 6 bases; J trimming: 5 bases; junction bases outside the gene matches: 5. The CDR3 is 14 residues long. CDR3 sequence (DNA): TGTGCCAGCAGTAAGACAGGGGTAACCGGGGAGCTGTTTTTT. Translated: CASSKTGVTGELFF. Together with reference TRBV11-3 and TRBJ2-2, the CDR3 gives the full variable domain: EAGVVQSPRYKIIEKKQPVAFWCNPISGHNTLYWYLQNLGQGPELLIRYENEEAVDDSQLPKDRFSAERLKGVDSTLKIQPAELGDSAVYLCASSKTGVTGELFFGEGSRLTVL.

The V gene is TRBV5-1, the J gene TRBJ2-1; no clear D gene. V was shortened by 1 base and J by 3 bases, with 14 bases between the two germline ends. Germline CDR1 reads SGHRS; CDR2 reads YFSETQ. The CDR3 is made up of 16 amino acids. The CDR3 sequence is CASSLYPATSYNEQFF. CDR3 coding DNA: TGCGCCAGCAGCTTGTACCCAGCGACGAGCTACAATGAGCAGTTCTTC.

The chain combines TRBV5-1 with TRBJ2-3, with 7 bases fitting TRBD1. The CDR3 consists of 16 residues. From germline, CDR1 is SGHRS and CDR2 YFSETQ. Unmatched junction bases numbered 14, after V lost 4 bases and J lost 6 bases. Here the CDR3 DNA reads TGCGCCAGCAGCGGGGACCCGAGGGGGCACACCGATACGCAGTATTTT. Protein product: CASSGDPRGHTDTQYF.

This chain connects TRBV16 to TRBJ2-7; 12 nucleotides line up with TRBD2. There are 17 residues in the CDR3. CDR1 is KGHSY and CDR2 is FQNENV in the germline V gene. J was trimmed by 0 bases and V by 2 bases; bases with no gene match: 5. CDR3 sequence: CASSQGTSGLSSYEQYF. CDR3 bases: TGTGCCAGCAGCCAAGGGACTAGCGGGCTTAGCTCCTACGAGCAGTACTTC.

CDR3 DNA: TGTGCCAGTAGTGCAGGGGAAGGCGCAACAGATACGCAGTATTTT. Translating it yields CASSAGEGATDTQYF. The chain has TRBV19 and TRBJ2-3, with D perhaps TRBD1 (6 bases). The germline CDR1 and CDR2 sequences are LNHDA and SQIVND (reference sequence). The V end was cut by 5 bases, the J end by 3 bases, with 15 bases between. The CDR3 runs 15 residues.

This chain uses TRBV5-1 with TRBJ1-1; D unclear. Germline assignment: CDR1 SGHRS and CDR2 YFSETQ. The V gene lost 1 base and the J gene lost 4 bases, with 11 bases spanning the gap. This CDR3 region has 14 residues. The CDR3 nucleotides are TGCGCCAGCAGCTTGTCGGATGGGAGCACTGAAGCTTTCTTT. This codes for CASSLSDGSTEAFF.

In regard to this clone: Other DNA sequences in this specimen translate into the identical CDR3. The rearrangement uses TRBV6-5 and TRBJ2-3; 7 bases are a match to TRBD1. This CDR3 contains 13 residues. The V gene end was trimmed by 6 bases and the J gene end by 5 bases; junction bases not matched to a gene: 5. Per germline, CDR1 MNHEY and CDR2 SVGAGI. For the CDR3, the DNA is TGTGCCAGCAGCCGCGACAGGGAAGATACGCAGTATTTT. Translation: CASSRDREDTQYF.

The chain couples TRBV6-1 to TRBJ1-2, with D possibly being TRBD1 (6 bases). CDR3 length: 13 amino acids. Germline V gene data show CDR1 as MNHNS and CDR2 as SASEGT. V gave up 6 bases and J gave up 5 bases, with 13 bases separating them. The CDR3 DNA reads as TGTGCCAGCAGGGCCCCAAGGGGGTATGGCTACACCTTC. Its translation is CASRAPRGYGYTF.

The chain is built from TRBV6-5 and TRBJ2-7; D gene ambiguous. Trimming stripped 6 bases from V and 3 bases from J, with 15 bases between. Germline V gene data show CDR1 as MNHEY and CDR2 as SVGAGI. The CDR3 is 14 residues long. The CDR3 loop reads CASSLTPDNYEQYF. The CDR3 DNA reads TGTGCCAGCAGCCTGACACCCGATAACTACGAGCAGTACTTC.

The chain uses TRBV6-1 and TRBJ1-5; 7 bases map to TRBD1. The CDR3 has 13 amino acids. With V trimmed by 11 bases and J by 7 bases, 11 bases remained unmatched. Germline V gene lookup returns CDR1 MNHNS and CDR2 SASEGT. DNA for the CDR3: TGTGCCGGCGAAACAGGGGAAGGGCAGCCCCAGCATTTT. It yields the protein CAGETGEGQPQHF.

This chain connects TRBV6-6 to TRBJ1-1, with D maybe TRBD1 (6 bases). Germline CDR1 and CDR2: MNHNY and SVGAGI (reference sequence). The CDR3 length is 12 residues. V was clipped by 6 bases and J by 4 bases, with 9 bases between them. This chain's CDR3 is CASRDSVTEAFF. CDR3 in DNA: TGTGCCAGCAGGGACAGTGTCACTGAAGCTTTCTTT.

The chain uses TRBV27 and TRBJ1-5; 7 bases are shared with TRBD1. Germline CDR1 and CDR2: MNHEY and SMNVEV (reference sequence). V lost 6 bases to trimming and J lost 7 bases; unmatched junction nucleotides: 12. The CDR3 is made up of 15 amino acids. The CDR3 DNA follows: TGTGCCAGCAGGGATCAGGGGGGTGGGAGGCAGCCCCAGCATTTT. Encoded protein: CASRDQGGGRQPQHF.

The rearrangement links TRBV5-1 to TRBJ2-1; D is possibly TRBD2 (6 bases). CDR1 is SGHRS, CDR2 YFSETQ, per germline. CDR3 size: 15 residues. V lost 2 bases and J lost 7, with 16 bases in between. CDR3 nucleotide sequence: TGCGCCAGCAGCTTTGGCGGGGCGGGGCGGAATGAGCAGTTCTTC. It translates to CASSFGGAGRNEQFF.

The DNA for the CDR3 is TGTGCCAGCAGTGGCGGGGAGTATAGCAATCAGCCCCAGCATTTT. Its protein is CASSGGEYSNQPQHF. The V and J genes are TRBV2 and TRBJ1-5; D not certain. V shed 4 bases and J shed 0 bases, with 10 bases lying between them. The CDR3 runs 15 residues. In germline, CDR1 is SNHLY, CDR2 FYNNEI.

The chain employs TRBV5-6 and TRBJ2-5, with a tentative D call TRBD1 (6 bases). The V end was cut by 4 bases, the J end by 4 bases, with 17 bases between. This CDR3 is built from 15 residues. Germline V gene sequence: CDR1 SGHDT, CDR2 YYEEEE. Here the CDR3 reads CASSSAGAFGETQYF. CDR3 coding DNA: TGTGCCAGCAGCAGCGCAGGGGCCTTTGGAGAGACCCAGTACTTC. The whole variable domain, remainder taken from reference TRBV5-6 and TRBJ2-5, is DAGVTQSPTHLIKTRGQQVTLRCSPKSGHDTVSWYQQALGQGPQFIFQYYEEEERQRGNFPDRFSGHQFPNYSSELNVNALLLGDSALYLCASSSAGAFGETQYFGPGTRLLVL.

This chain links TRBV30 with TRBJ1-2, with unresolved D. The V end was cut by 2 bases, the J end by 6 bases, with 13 bases between. Germline lookup yields CDR1 GTSNPN and CDR2 SVGIG (reference sequence). This CDR3 spans 13 amino acids. CDR3 loop: CAWSRVPYDGYTF. The CDR3 DNA is TGTGCCTGGAGTCGGGTGCCTTACGATGGCTACACCTTC.

The CDR3 region is CSVCAGNTEAFF. DNA of the CDR3: TGCAGCGTTTGCGCGGGGAACACTGAAGCTTTCTTT. The rearrangement joins TRBV29-1 to TRBJ1-1; D gene uncertain. CDR1 is SQVTM, CDR2 ANQGSEA, per germline. V was pared by 5 bases and J by 1 base, with 8 bases between. The CDR3 loop spans 12 amino acids.